Each of the 29 T cell receptor beta chains below was sequenced from the same sample in a study of blood T cell repertoires in COVID-19. Measured with immunoSEQ multiplex PCR; TCRdb has only the in-frame clones, and not every one. The sample includes 350,000 to 400,000 clones, roughly nine tenths of them seen just once. Sequencing was carried out using peripheral blood. These receptors were taken from a woman in her twenties or thirties with COVID-19, enrolled during active disease.

In its sample, this clone was seen once. The V call is TRBV10-3, the J call TRBJ2-7; 8 bases map to TRBD1. Germline assignment: CDR1 ENHRY and CDR2 SYGVKD. V shed 7 bases, J shed 4 bases, and the junction held 9 bases outside the gene matches. This CDR3 has 14 residues. CDR3 in DNA: TGTGCCATCACCTCAGGGGGCATTCGGTACGAGCAGTACTTC. It is translated as CAITSGGIRYEQYF.

The chain uses TRBV7-9 and TRBJ2-7; no reliable D call. Germline assignment: CDR1 SEHNR and CDR2 FQNEAQ (reference sequence). CDR3 length: 13 amino acids. Trimming left V 5 bases short and J 3 bases short, with 11 bases between. The CDR3 reads CASSPTRIYEQYF. DNA of the CDR3: TGTGCCAGCAGCCCGACACGAATCTACGAGCAGTACTTC.

V and J are TRBV11-3 and TRBJ2-3; the D is unclear. The V end lost 5 bases, the J end lost 0 bases, and 12 bases lay between the germline ends. Germline lookup yields CDR1 SGHNT and CDR2 YENEEA. The CDR3 spans 15 residues. For the CDR3, the DNA is TGTGCCAGCAGCCCAAGGAGAACTAGCACAGATACGCAGTATTTT. It encodes CASSPRRTSTDTQYF.

This clone has a handful of counts. The rearrangement joins TRBV3-1 (or the pseudogene TRBV3-2) to TRBJ2-7; 8 nucleotides agree with TRBD1. V trimming: 1 base; J trimming: 5 bases; junction bases outside the gene matches: 4. This CDR3 comprises 14 residues. CDR1 and CDR2 (germline): LGHDT, YNNKEL (reference sequence). The CDR3 region is CASSQGQGLDEQYF. In DNA, the CDR3 is TGTGCCAGCAGCCAAGGACAGGGGTTGGACGAGCAGTACTTC.

The V call is TRBV4-1, the J call TRBJ2-1; D is unresolved. With 4 bases removed from V and 1 base from J, the gap between germline ends came to 11 bases. Germline V gene data show CDR1 as MGHRA and CDR2 as YSYEKL. The CDR3 has 15 amino acids. CDR3 loop: CASSRAMPSYNEQFF. In DNA form, the CDR3 reads TGCGCCAGCAGCCGAGCGATGCCTTCCTACAATGAGCAGTTCTTC.

V is TRBV29-1 and J is TRBJ2-1; D gene unclear. CDR1 is SQVTM, CDR2 ANQGSEA, per germline. Trimming pared 5 bases from V and 0 bases from J, leaving 11 bases between. This CDR3 contains 14 residues. CDR3 in amino acids: CSVFLSVSYNEQFF. CDR3 nucleotides: TGCAGCGTTTTCCTGTCAGTCTCCTACAATGAGCAGTTCTTC.

Remarks on this clone: Relative to the germline gene, one junction end is altered; a read error may explain this. The chain links TRBV2 to TRBJ2-5; TRBD1 matches at 8 bases. Germline V gives CDR1 SNHLY, CDR2 FYNNEI. This CDR3 region has 13 residues. The CDR3 protein is CASNEDRGETQYF. CDR3 nucleotides: TGTGCCAGCAATGAAGACAGGGGCGAGACCCAGTACTTC. The full variable domain, with the rest looked up from reference TRBV2 and TRBJ2-5, is EPEVTQTPSHQVTQMGQEVILRCVPISNHLYFYWYRQILGQKVEFLVSFYNNEISEKSEIFDDQFSVERPDGSNFTLKIRSTKLEDSAMYFCASNEDRGETQYFGPGTRLLVL.

The V and J genes are TRBV7-8 and TRBJ2-5; tentatively, D is TRBD2 (5 bases). There are 17 residues in the CDR3. The V gene's germline CDR1 is SGHVS and CDR2 FQNEAQ. V was cut by 0 bases and J by 2 bases, with 16 bases left in between. CDR3 protein: CASSLAASAGPQETQYF. In DNA form, the CDR3 reads TGTGCCAGCAGCTTAGCGGCCAGCGCGGGCCCACAAGAGACCCAGTACTTC.

The chain combines TRBV4-1 with TRBJ2-2; D remains ambiguous. Trimming left V 0 bases short and J 5 bases short, with 13 bases between. CDR1 is MGHRA, CDR2 YSYEKL, per germline. The CDR3 consists of 16 residues. The CDR3 DNA reads as TGCGCCAGCAGCCAAGATCCAGGTACAAGAACCGGGGAGCTGTTTTTT. This translates into CASSQDPGTRTGELFF.

This chain connects TRBV4-3 to TRBJ1-2; D may be TRBD1 (5 bases). V lost 0 bases, J lost 7 bases, and 12 bases lay in between. Germline CDR1 LGHNA, CDR2 YSLEER. The CDR3 runs to 14 residues. The CDR3 protein is CASSQEAQQGGYTF. The CDR3 DNA sequence: TGCGCCAGCAGCCAAGAAGCCCAGCAGGGTGGCTACACCTTC.

This chain joins TRBV29-1 and TRBJ2-1; D perhaps matches TRBD1 (5 bases). With 0 bases removed from V and 4 bases from J, the gap between germline ends came to 10 bases. This CDR3 spans 14 amino acids. The germline gives CDR1 SQVTM, CDR2 ANQGSEA. The CDR3 nucleotides read TGCAGCGTTGAAGACTCCTACAGGTACAATGAGCAGTTCTTC. It codes for CSVEDSYRYNEQFF.

This chain connects TRBV9 to TRBJ1-1, with 7 bases lining up with TRBD1. V lost 3 bases to trimming and J lost 4 bases; unmatched junction nucleotides: 6. Germline V lookup: CDR1 SGDLS, CDR2 YYNGEE. CDR3 length equals 14 residues. The CDR3 here is CASSDGQESTEAFF. The DNA for the CDR3 is TGTGCCAGCAGCGACGGACAGGAGAGCACTGAAGCTTTCTTT.

This clone was seen just once. Written as DNA, the CDR3 is TGTGCCAGCAGCAGTACCTTCAGCACAGATACGCAGTATTTT. Its protein is CASSSTFSTDTQYF. The rearrangement links TRBV6-5 to TRBJ2-3; no firm D call. Germline V lookup: CDR1 MNHEY, CDR2 SVGAGI. Trimming cost V 6 bases and J 0 bases, with 10 bases left between them. The CDR3 is 14 amino acids.

This chain connects TRBV9 to TRBJ1-3; D remains ambiguous. Germline values: CDR1 SGDLS, CDR2 YYNGEE. Trimming removed 3 bases from V and 4 bases from J, with 8 bases in between. This CDR3 has 13 amino acids. The CDR3 loop is CASSDRSGNTIYF. CDR3 DNA: TGTGCCAGCAGCGATAGATCCGGAAACACCATATATTTT.

This chain links TRBV5-6 with TRBJ2-7, with 9 positions matching TRBD2. V lost 4 bases and J lost 2; bases outside the gene matches: 7. The CDR3 consists of 15 residues. Germline CDR1 is SGHDT and CDR2 is YYEEEE. The CDR3: CASSHSGGSAYEQYF. CDR3 coding DNA: TGTGCCAGCAGCCACAGCGGGGGGTCGGCCTACGAGCAGTACTTC.

J is TRBJ1-2 and V is TRBV6-5; the D is unclear. Germline CDR1 MNHEY, CDR2 SVGAGI. V was trimmed by 0 bases and J by 5 bases, leaving 16 bases between them. The CDR3 has 16 residues. CDR3 nucleotides: TGTGCCAGCAGTTACTCTATATCCGGTGAATCGTATGGCTACACCTTC. Its translation: CASSYSISGESYGYTF.

The chain is built from TRBV5-1 and TRBJ2-6; 8 bases map to TRBD1. Germline V CDR1 and CDR2: SGHRS, YFSETQ. Germline trimming cut 4 bases from V and 2 bases from J; bases unmatched to any gene: 8. This CDR3 contains 17 residues. CDR3 amino acids: CASSGGQGGPGANVLTF. The CDR3 DNA follows: TGCGCCAGCAGCGGCGGACAGGGCGGACCTGGGGCCAACGTCCTGACTTTC.

With regard to this clone: One end of the junction varies from germline; a read error may be responsible. The rearrangement links TRBV5-1 to TRBJ1-1, with D perhaps matching TRBD1 (6 bases). Germline V CDR1 and CDR2: SGHRS, YFSETQ. CDR3 length: 14 amino acids. This CDR3 reads CASSASGANAEAFF. DNA of the CDR3: TGCGCCAGCAGCGCCTCAGGGGCGAACGCTGAAGCTTTCTTT.

J is TRBJ1-2 and V is TRBV28; the match to TRBD1 covers 7 bases. Germline V gives CDR1 MDHEN, CDR2 SYDVKM. CDR3 length equals 17 residues. Unmatched junction bases numbered 13, after V lost 2 bases and J lost 4 bases. The CDR3 nucleotides are TGTGCCAGCAGTTTACTTAGTGGTCGGGACAGACTCTATGGCTACACCTTC. As protein: CASSLLSGRDRLYGYTF.

The J gene is TRBJ1-2, the V gene TRBV6-5, with D hard to call. The germline CDR1 and CDR2 sequences are MNHEY and SVGAGI. This CDR3 region has 15 residues. Trimming took 4 bases from V and 4 from J, leaving 16 bases between them. In DNA form, the CDR3 reads TGTGCCAGCAGTTGGGCGAGTAATGCCCTCTATGGCTACACCTTC. Translated: CASSWASNALYGYTF.

This clone is a singleton in its sample. The gene calls are TRBV19 and TRBJ1-1, with 8 bases matching TRBD1. In germline, CDR1 is LNHDA, CDR2 SQIVND (reference sequence). Trimming took 7 bases from V and 3 from J; bases not matched to a gene: 7. CDR3 size: 14 residues. This chain's CDR3 is CASKGAGGYTEAFF. The CDR3, as DNA: TGTGCCAGTAAAGGGGCAGGGGGCTACACTGAAGCTTTCTTT.

The rearrangement joins TRBV25-1 to TRBJ2-2, with 7 positions matching TRBD1. CDR1 MGHDK and CDR2 SYGVNS come from the germline V gene. This CDR3 comprises 18 residues. The J segment lost 1 base and the V segment lost 4 bases, leaving 12 bases of the junction unmatched. The CDR3 region has the DNA TGTGCCAGCAGTGGCAACGAGGGGGCTCTCCTGAACACCGGGGAGCTGTTTTTT. Its translation: CASSGNEGALLNTGELFF.

This chain connects TRBV6-5 to TRBJ2-1; maybe TRBD2 (6 bases). Trimming left V 7 bases short and J 2 bases short, with 15 bases between. There are 15 residues in the CDR3. Germline CDR1 reads MNHEY; CDR2 reads SVGAGI. The CDR3 DNA is TGTGCCAGCATGGGTGTCAGGACTACCTACAATGAGCAGTTCTTC. As protein: CASMGVRTTYNEQFF.

V usage is TRBV6-4 and J usage is TRBJ2-5; TRBD2 matches 8 bases. In germline, CDR1 is MRHNA, CDR2 SNTAGT. CDR3 length: 18 amino acids. V dropped 0 bases and J dropped 5; count of bases not matched to a gene: 14. The CDR3 DNA reads TGTGCCAGCAGTGACTCCACCAAGAGAGCGGGAGATGGGGAGACCCAGTACTTC. Its translation: CASSDSTKRAGDGETQYF.

This clone appeared once. V usage is TRBV5-4 and J usage is TRBJ2-3; D not certain. The V and J ends lost 0 bases and 2 bases respectively, with 19 bases between them. CDR3 length: 18 amino acids. In germline, CDR1 is SGHNT, CDR2 YYREEE (reference sequence). The CDR3 DNA is TGTGCCAGCAGCTTGGCTTTGCGCACCCGAACGCCCACAGATACGCAGTATTTT. Its translation: CASSLALRTRTPTDTQYF.

This clone was seen only once. The chain has TRBV6-5 and TRBJ1-4; TRBD1 matches at 9 bases. V dropped 6 bases and J dropped 11; count of bases not matched to a gene: 7. Germline loops: CDR1 MNHEY, CDR2 SVGAGI. This CDR3 has 13 amino acids. DNA for the CDR3: TGTGCCAGCAGGAAGACCACAGGGGGCAAACTGTTTTTT. Translated, it gives CASRKTTGGKLFF.

This clone was seen once. The V gene is TRBV7-8, the J gene TRBJ2-1; TRBD2 aligns across 7 bases. The germline V gene encodes CDR1 SGHVS and CDR2 FQNEAQ. The junction had 13 bases not matched to a gene; V was cut back by 2 bases and J by 9 bases. The CDR3 is made up of 16 amino acids. CDR3 DNA sequence: TGTGCCAGCAGCTTAAGGACTAGGATCCTTCGAGGTGAGCAGTTCTTC. Translating it yields CASSLRTRILRGEQFF.

V gene TRBV3-1 (or the pseudogene TRBV3-2) combines with J gene TRBJ2-5, with 7 bases identical to TRBD1. CDR3 length equals 15 residues. Trimming at V came to 2 bases and at J to 5 bases, leaving 8 bases not matched to a gene. Germline V lookup: CDR1 LGHDT, CDR2 YNNKEL (reference sequence). The CDR3 DNA is TGTGCCAGCAGCCAATTCGACAGGGAAGTTGAGACCCAGTACTTC. Translation: CASSQFDREVETQYF.

The V call is TRBV2, the J call TRBJ1-1, with TRBD1 as a possible D gene (6 bases). The germline CDR1 and CDR2 sequences are SNHLY and FYNNEI. The CDR3 runs to 12 residues. V shed 8 bases and J shed 1 base, with 8 bases lying between them. CDR3 residues: CASLDRNTEAFF. CDR3 bases: TGTGCCAGCTTGGACAGGAACACTGAAGCTTTCTTT.